This TCR beta chain was obtained from a study of cytomegalovirus exposure and HLA in healthy donors. Whole-study context: The 120 validation repertoires matched the approximately 700 first-cohort repertoires in platform, a later analysis reported.

Sequenced by immunoSEQ multiplex PCR; TCRdb stores in-frame clones only, minus some. The data contain a few hundred thousand clones, less than 90% of them singletons. Study-wide findings and caveats: 164 TCR beta chains were listed as cytomegalovirus-associated.

Donors were drawn from the approximately 120-subject validation cohort, separate from the roughly 670-subject first cohort. Notes on this clone: Its antigen is currently unknown.

The sequence derives from a man between 18 and 29 years old in good health and CMV-seropositive. Sequenced: PBMCs.

The CDR3 region is CASSLVGQGTTDTQYF. The CDR3 nucleotides are TGCGCCAGCAGCTTGGTGGGACAGGGGACCACAGATACGCAGTATTTT. The chain uses TRBV5-1 and TRBJ2-3; TRBD1 matches at 10 bases. CDR1 SGHRS and CDR2 YFSETQ come from the germline V gene. The CDR3 contains 16 residues. V dropped 0 bases and J dropped 2; count of bases not matched to a gene: 3.